These 27 T cell receptor beta chains were sequenced from one sample in a study of blood T cells in healthy people across ages. Sample-barcoded 5' priming and a J-beta primer mix drove a second PCR of about 6 to 11 cycles. Each CDR3 protein gets one entry after TCRdb re-called the 5' RACE reads with MiXCR. The table has about 970,000 distinct CDR3 sequences, just over 50% seen once. What was sequenced was blood. Receptors originate from an older woman in good health.

J is TRBJ2-7 and V is TRBV9, with TRBD1 as a possible D gene (6 bases). With 0 bases removed from V and 0 bases from J, the gap between germline ends came to 10 bases. Germline lookup yields CDR1 SGDLS and CDR2 YYNGEE. The CDR3 has 15 residues. CDR3 sequence: CASSVAIGGSYEQYF. CDR3 DNA sequence: TGTGCCAGCAGCGTAGCTATAGGGGGCTCCTACGAGCAGTACTTC.

This clonotype was seen more than once but under ten times. V and J are TRBV5-1 and TRBJ2-3, with 8 bases fitting TRBD2. J gave up 2 bases and V 7 bases, and 9 bases lay outside the gene matches. Germline CDR1 is SGHRS and CDR2 is YFSETQ. This CDR3 spans 15 amino acids. The CDR3 DNA reads as TGCGCCAGCGCGAGCGGGAGAAGCCCCACAGATACGCAGTATTTT. Translating gives CASASGRSPTDTQYF.

This clonotype showed up just a few times. V is TRBV24-1 and J is TRBJ1-2; D perhaps matches TRBD1 (5 bases). With 5 bases removed from V and 6 bases from J, the gap between germline ends came to 12 bases. Germline V gene sequence: CDR1 KGHDR, CDR2 SFDVKD. The CDR3 totals 13 residues. CDR3 nucleotides: TGTGCCACCAGTGGGGCAGGGTATAATGGCTACACCTTC. Its protein is CATSGAGYNGYTF.

V is TRBV7-8 and J is TRBJ2-3; TRBD1 or TRBD2 may be the D gene (6 bases each). Trimming left V 0 bases short and J 5 bases short, with 18 bases between. The germline CDR1 and CDR2 sequences are SGHVS and FQNEAQ. This CDR3 region has 17 residues. CDR3: CASSLAVGAAAGDTQYF. Here the CDR3 DNA reads TGTGCCAGCAGCTTAGCGGTGGGGGCAGCAGCGGGAGATACGCAGTATTTT.

V gene TRBV7-9 combines with J gene TRBJ1-2; 7 positions agree with TRBD1. Germline V lookup: CDR1 SEHNR, CDR2 FQNEAQ (reference sequence). With 5 bases clipped from V and 7 bases from J, the junction kept 19 bases outside the gene matches. CDR3 length: 17 amino acids. CDR3 in DNA: TGTGCCAGCAGCCTGTGGCCGGGACAGAAGACCACCCGTGGCTACACCTTC. It translates to CASSLWPGQKTTRGYTF.

The chain combines TRBV12-3 or TRBV12-4 with TRBJ2-5, with 7 bases identical to TRBD1. The CDR3 loop spans 13 amino acids. Germline trimming cut 6 bases from V and 5 bases from J; bases unmatched to any gene: 6. As DNA, the CDR3 is TGTGCCAGCAGGGGAACAGGGGTGGAGACCCAGTACTTC. The encoded protein is CASRGTGVETQYF.

This clonotype was observed a few times. The chain has TRBV11-2 and TRBJ1-6; D is perhaps TRBD1 (6 bases). V was trimmed by 3 bases and J by 9 bases, leaving 12 bases between them. Per the germline V gene, CDR1 is SGHAT and CDR2 is FQNNGV. The CDR3 consists of 14 residues. The CDR3 coding sequence is TGTGCCAGCAGCTTTGTGGGGGCAGGTTCACCCCTCCACTTT. Its protein is CASSFVGAGSPLHF.

This rearrangement joins TRBV11-2 to TRBJ1-1, with no clear D. Germline V lookup: CDR1 SGHAT, CDR2 FQNNGV. The CDR3 runs 12 residues. V was cut by 4 bases and J by 8 bases, with 11 bases left in between. CDR3 region: CASSSFGGEAFF. The CDR3 coding sequence is TGTGCCAGCAGCTCATTTGGAGGAGAAGCTTTCTTT. Based on the CDR3 plus reference TRBV11-2 and TRBJ1-1, the full variable domain is EAGVAQSPRYKIIEKRQSVAFWCNPISGHATLYWYQQILGQGPKLLIQFQNNGVVDDSQLPKDRFSAERLKGVDSTLKIQPAKLEDSAVYLCASSSFGGEAFFGQGTRLTVV.

V is TRBV5-1 and J is TRBJ2-5, with TRBD2 matching over 10 bases. The J segment lost 11 bases and the V segment lost 9 bases, leaving 22 bases of the junction unmatched. CDR1 is SGHRS and CDR2 is YFSETQ in the germline V gene. The CDR3 is made up of 16 amino acids. This chain's CDR3 is CATRGAGGTLYNEQYF. CDR3 sequence (DNA): TGCGCCACCAGGGGAGCGGGAGGGACGTTGTACAATGAGCAGTACTTC.

For this clonotype: A read error may explain this, as a much larger clone is one base away. J is TRBJ2-5 and V is TRBV20-1, with a weak D call TRBD2 (6 bases). V lost 3 bases and J 11 bases, leaving 16 bases between the germline ends. The germline V gene encodes CDR1 DFQATT and CDR2 SNEGSKA (reference sequence). This CDR3 has 12 residues. CDR3 sequence reads: CSASWGGGEQYF. In DNA form, the CDR3 reads TGCAGTGCTAGTTGGGGAGGAGGTGAGCAGTACTTC.

The V and J genes are TRBV2 and TRBJ1-5, with 8 bases aligning to TRBD1. With 6 bases clipped from V and 5 bases from J, the junction kept 3 bases outside the gene matches. Germline values: CDR1 SNHLY, CDR2 FYNNEI. The CDR3 totals 13 residues. DNA of the CDR3: TGTGCCAGCAGGGACAGGGAAGATCAGCCCCAGCATTTT. The encoded protein is CASRDREDQPQHF.

This clonotype was counted a few times. This rearrangement joins TRBV20-1 to TRBJ1-2; D is undetermined. The CDR3 runs to 13 residues. The germline V and J ends were trimmed by 2 bases and 2 bases, with 9 bases remaining between them. CDR1 is DFQATT, CDR2 SNEGSKA, per germline (reference sequence). The chain's CDR3 is CSARLGQNYGYTF. DNA of the CDR3: TGCAGTGCTAGACTCGGGCAGAACTATGGCTACACCTTC.

This clonotype has a handful of counts. The V gene is TRBV28, the J gene TRBJ2-7; D gene ambiguous. The CDR3 spans 9 residues. V was pared by 5 bases and J by 12 bases, with 8 bases between. CDR1 MDHEN and CDR2 SYDVKM come from the germline V gene. CDR3 nucleotide sequence: TGTGCCAGCAGTCCCCCCACGTACTTC. This codes for CASSPPTYF.

The V call is TRBV5-5, the J call TRBJ2-1; 9 bases are shared with TRBD2. V shed 1 base and J 5 bases; nucleotides not matched to a gene: 4. This CDR3 spans 15 amino acids. CDR1 and CDR2 from the germline V gene are SGHKS and YYEKEE (reference sequence). The CDR3 spells CASSLQGLAHNEQFF. The CDR3 nucleotides read TGTGCCAGCAGCTTGCAGGGACTAGCTCACAATGAGCAGTTCTTC.

The genes are TRBV6-2 or TRBV6-3 and TRBJ1-2; D gene ambiguous. The CDR3 consists of 15 residues. With 5 bases removed from V and 4 bases from J, the gap between germline ends came to 17 bases. Per the germline V gene, CDR1 is MNHEY and CDR2 is SVGEGT. CDR3 bases: TGTGCCAGCAGTACCGGACCCGGGTCCGTCTATGGCTACACCTTC. Its protein is CASSTGPGSVYGYTF.

The chain uses TRBV20-1 and TRBJ1-6, with unresolved D. There are 14 residues in the CDR3. Deletions cut 2 bases from V and 0 bases from J, with 5 bases between. The germline V gene encodes CDR1 DFQATT and CDR2 SNEGSKA (reference sequence). CDR3 protein: CSARRNSYNSPLHF. In DNA, the CDR3 is TGCAGTGCTAGAAGGAACTCCTATAATTCACCCCTCCACTTT.

The gene calls are TRBV20-1 and TRBJ2-2; TRBD2 agrees at 8 bases. The CDR3 consists of 15 residues. The germline gives CDR1 DFQATT, CDR2 SNEGSKA (reference sequence). The CDR3 spells CSASIAGLNTGELFF. CDR3 DNA: TGCAGCGCTTCGATAGCGGGACTTAACACCGGGGAGCTGTTTTTT.

This clonotype was counted between two and nine times. The chain has TRBV6-2 or TRBV6-3 and TRBJ2-7; 11 positions match TRBD2. The germline gives CDR1 MNHEY, CDR2 SVGEGT. After removal of 6 bases from V and 0 bases from J, the junction contained 13 bases not matched to a gene. The CDR3 is 18 amino acids. The CDR3 coding sequence is TGTGCCAGCAGGTCACCGGGACTAGCGGTAAGGAGCTCCTACGAGCAGTACTTC. The encoded protein is CASRSPGLAVRSSYEQYF.

The chain employs TRBV7-2 and TRBJ2-5; D is ambiguous. V lost 5 bases to trimming and J lost 4 bases, with 14 bases between them. There are 14 residues in the CDR3. Germline CDR1 SGHTA, CDR2 FQGNSA. CDR3 coding DNA: TGTGCCAGCAGCGCCCCCCGGTTCGGAGAGACCCAGTACTTC. Translation gives CASSAPRFGETQYF.

This clonotype was detected only a few times. V usage is TRBV10-3 and J usage is TRBJ2-3, with TRBD1 matching over 9 bases. J lost 7 bases, V lost 6 bases, and 8 bases had no gene match. The CDR3 extends over 14 amino acids. Germline V gives CDR1 ENHRY, CDR2 SYGVKD. The chain's CDR3 is CAISPGTGFYTQYF. In DNA form, the CDR3 reads TGTGCCATCAGCCCCGGGACAGGGTTTTATACGCAGTATTTT.

The rearrangement uses TRBV7-6 and TRBJ1-6, with 9 positions matching TRBD1. Losses at the gene ends were 5 bases for V and 6 bases for J; bases not matched to a gene: 8. Germline lookup yields CDR1 SGHVS and CDR2 FNYEAQ. CDR3 length: 16 residues. The CDR3 DNA is TGTGCCAGCAGCGCGAGGACAGGGGCCCTTAATTCACCCCTCCACTTT. The encoded protein is CASSARTGALNSPLHF.

This chain links TRBV9 with TRBJ2-3; no clear D. Germline V CDR1 and CDR2: SGDLS, YYNGEE. V was clipped by 4 bases and J by 4 bases, with 10 bases between them. This CDR3 spans 13 amino acids. The CDR3, as DNA: TGTGCCAGCAGCACCATCTCGGCAGATACGCAGTATTTT. Its translation: CASSTISADTQYF.

Regarding this clonotype: A read error may explain this, as a much larger clone is one base away. V and J are TRBV9 and TRBJ2-3; 11 positions match TRBD2. The CDR3 loop spans 14 amino acids. The V gene's germline CDR1 is SGDLS and CDR2 YYNGEE. CDR3 nucleotides: TGTGCCAGCCTACTAGCGGGAGTCACAGATACGCCGTATTTT. It specifies CASLLAGVTDTPYF.

This clonotype appeared a few times. The V and J genes are TRBV20-1 and TRBJ2-5; 10 bases fit TRBD2. The DNA matches TRBJ2-7 better at its end, which makes the J call doubtful. Germline CDR1 DFQATT, CDR2 SNEGSKA (reference sequence). The CDR3 consists of 17 residues. DNA of the CDR3: TGCAGTGCTAGAGATTATCGTACAGCGGGAGGGCCAGGCGAGCAGTACTTC. It encodes CSARDYRTAGGPGEQYF.

Of note for this clonotype: One junction end disagrees with the germline gene, perhaps due to a read error. The CDR3 protein is CASSLDGASNQPQQF. Written as DNA, the CDR3 is TGTGCCAGCAGCTTAGATGGGGCTAGCAATCAGCCCCAGCAATTT. The chain combines TRBV7-2 with TRBJ1-5, with D perhaps matching TRBD1 (5 bases). Germline-derived CDR1 and CDR2 are SGHTA and FQGNSA. The CDR3 totals 15 residues.

In DNA, the CDR3 is TGTGCCACCAGCAGACAGGGGCGAAAGGTCTATGGCTACACCTTC. Its protein is CATSRQGRKVYGYTF. The chain couples TRBV15 to TRBJ1-2; D possibly corresponds to TRBD1 (6 bases). Germline V gene lookup returns CDR1 LNHNV and CDR2 YYDKDF (reference sequence). Trimming removed 2 bases at V and 4 bases at J, with 14 bases between. This CDR3 contains 15 residues.

This clonotype has a handful of counts. Possible read error: a much larger clone is one base away. V is TRBV5-1 and J is TRBJ2-1, with 10 bases that match TRBD2. The CDR3 spans 15 residues. J was trimmed by 7 bases and V by 4 bases; bases with no gene match: 8. Germline CDR1 is SGHRS and CDR2 is YFSETQ. The chain's CDR3 is CASSPASGSRNEQFF. CDR3 nucleotides: TGCGCCAGCAGCCCAGCTAGCGGGAGCAGGAATGAGCAGTTCTTC.